The 8 T cell receptor beta chains in this list originate from one sample, sequenced in a study of cytotoxic CD8 clonotypes in ibrutinib-treated CLL. Some clones are missing from TCRdb's copy, which holds only in-frame ones; the method was immunoSEQ multiplex PCR. The sample consists of 150,000 or so clones, roughly four fifths of them appearing once. The sample was PBMCs, taken after 12 months of ibrutinib treatment. The receptors shown here come from a human donor with chronic lymphocytic leukemia.

J is TRBJ2-2 and V is TRBV19; perhaps TRBD2 as D (6 bases). Germline assignment: CDR1 LNHDA and CDR2 SQIVND (reference sequence). This CDR3 comprises 13 residues. The ends were cut back, 11 bases at V and 0 bases at J, with 10 bases in the middle. CDR3 loop: CASRRANTGELFF. The CDR3 bases are TGTGCCTCACGGAGGGCGAACACCGGGGAGCTGTTTTTT.

The chain carries TRBV6-1 and TRBJ2-3, with 7 bases matching TRBD2. CDR3 length equals 15 residues. Germline CDR1 and CDR2: MNHNS and SASEGT. The trim removed 8 bases at V and 3 bases at J, leaving 11 bases unmatched. CDR3 amino acids: CASGASGLRTDTQYF. The CDR3, as DNA: TGTGCCAGCGGGGCTAGCGGCCTGAGGACAGATACGCAGTATTTT.

Here the CDR3 DNA reads TGTGCCAGCAGTTACTCGAGCTCTGGGGCCAACGTCCTGACTTTC. Its protein product is CASSYSSSGANVLTF. V gene TRBV6-5 combines with J gene TRBJ2-6; D ambiguous. Trimming took 0 bases from V and 0 from J, leaving 3 bases between them. This CDR3 spans 15 amino acids. Per the germline V gene, CDR1 is MNHEY and CDR2 is SVGAGI.

The genes are TRBV5-1 and TRBJ2-5; 7 nucleotides line up with TRBD1. CDR1 is SGHRS, CDR2 YFSETQ, per germline. V shed 3 bases and J 1 base; nucleotides not matched to a gene: 3. The CDR3 runs 14 residues. As DNA, the CDR3 is TGCGCCAGCAGCTCGACAGGGATCCAAGAGACCCAGTACTTC. It translates to CASSSTGIQETQYF.

This clone has only one observation. At one end, the junction sequence differs from germline, possibly due to a read error. V usage is TRBV7-7 and J usage is TRBJ2-3, with D maybe TRBD1 (5 bases). The CDR3 covers 12 residues. CDR1 and CDR2 from the germline V gene are SSHAT and FNYEAQ (reference sequence). CDR3 region: CASSRDRDTQYF. As DNA, the CDR3 is TGTGCTAGCAGCCGAGACAGAGATACGCAGTATTTT.

The V gene is TRBV6-5, the J gene TRBJ2-1; perhaps TRBD2 as D (6 bases). V was trimmed by 4 bases and J by 6 bases, leaving 16 bases between them. The CDR3 length is 15 residues. Germline values: CDR1 MNHEY, CDR2 SVGAGI. CDR3 amino acids: CASSSRGRGGNEQFF. CDR3 sequence (DNA): TGTGCCAGCAGTTCGCGGGGCAGAGGCGGCAATGAGCAGTTCTTC.

The V call is TRBV4-2, the J call TRBJ1-2; the D gene is possibly TRBD1 (5 bases). The CDR3 has 16 amino acids. Germline CDR1 reads LGHNA; CDR2 reads YNFKEQ. Trimming took 1 base from V and 3 from J, leaving 15 bases between them. The CDR3 reads CASSQGGEGRDYGYTF. CDR3 DNA: TGTGCCAGCAGCCAAGGGGGGGAGGGAAGGGACTATGGCTACACCTTC.

The chain carries TRBV5-4 and TRBJ2-5; D gene uncertain. The V end lost 0 bases, the J end lost 5 bases, and 8 bases lay between the germline ends. Looked up from germline, CDR1 is SGHNT and CDR2 is YYREEE (reference sequence). The CDR3 loop spans 13 amino acids. CDR3 nucleotides: TGTGCCAGCAGCTTGGGGCTAGACGAGACCCAGTACTTC. This gives the protein CASSLGLDETQYF.